One T cell receptor (beta chain) is described in this entry. Clones were sequenced by immunoSEQ multiplex PCR, and TCRdb holds only the in-frame ones, with some missing. The table lists over 65,000 clones, roughly 84% of them singletons. This entry belongs to a study of OX40 agonist ivuxolimab in advanced cancers. V was clipped by 3 bases and J by 4 bases; unmatched bases: 7. This CDR3 has 16 residues. Germline values: CDR1 LNHDA, CDR2 SQIVND (reference sequence). The source is an adult with an advanced solid tumor such as melanoma, head and neck, liver or kidney cancer. The sequences come from CD4+ or CD8+ T cells sorted from blood, collected in a trial of the OX40 agonist ivuxolimab. The chain has TRBV19 and TRBJ2-2; 8 nucleotides align to TRBD1. CDR3 protein: CASSIRQGRTTGELFF. As DNA, the CDR3 is TGTGCCAGTAGTATCCGACAGGGGCGAACCACCGGGGAGCTGTTTTTT. The variable domain in full, completed from reference TRBV19 and TRBJ2-2, reads DGGITQSPKYLFRKEGQNVTLSCEQNLNHDAMYWYRQDPGQGLRLIYYSQIVNDFQKGDIAEGYSVSREKKESFPLTVTSAQKNPTAFYLCASSIRQGRTTGELFFGEGSRLTVL.